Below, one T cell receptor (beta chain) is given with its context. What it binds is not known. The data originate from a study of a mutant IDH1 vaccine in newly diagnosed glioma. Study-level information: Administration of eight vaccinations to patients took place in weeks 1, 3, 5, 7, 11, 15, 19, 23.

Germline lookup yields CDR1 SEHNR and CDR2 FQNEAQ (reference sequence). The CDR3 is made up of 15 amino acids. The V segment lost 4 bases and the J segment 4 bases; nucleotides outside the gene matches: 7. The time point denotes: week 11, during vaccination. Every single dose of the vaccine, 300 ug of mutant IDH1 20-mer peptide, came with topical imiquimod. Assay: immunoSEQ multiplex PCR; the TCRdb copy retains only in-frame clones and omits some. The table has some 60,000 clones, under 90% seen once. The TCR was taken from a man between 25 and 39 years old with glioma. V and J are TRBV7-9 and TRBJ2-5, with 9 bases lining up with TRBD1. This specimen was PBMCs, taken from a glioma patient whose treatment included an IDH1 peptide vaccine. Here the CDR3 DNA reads TGTGCCAGCAGCTCCAGGACAGGGGACGGAGAGACCCAGTACTTC. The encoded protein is CASSSRTGDGETQYF.